This T cell receptor (beta chain) was observed in a study of T cells after yellow fever vaccination. The overall study: SMART-Seq v4 Ultra Low Input prepared the low-cell-number fractions.

The germline V gene encodes CDR1 SGHNT and CDR2 YYREEE (reference sequence). The CDR3 consists of 16 residues. J gave up 0 bases and V 0 bases, and 5 bases lay outside the gene matches. TCRdb recomputed calls from the 5' RACE reads with MiXCR, one row per CDR3 protein. Here the sample spans tens of thousands of distinct CDR3 sequences, 7.7% being singletons. General study results and limits: Among primary-vaccination clones, most reappeared after the booster, at just under 98% for CD4 and around 91% for CD8. Weaker overall was a secondary response that nonetheless peaked faster, on day 5 versus 15. Abundant bulk-derived clonotypes could contaminate FACS-sorted repertoires.

This clonotype turned up a few times. Its antigen remains unknown. Here the sequenced sample was CD8+ T cells sorted from PBMCs, taken on the day of the yellow fever booster vaccination. The chain links TRBV5-4 to TRBJ2-5, with 7 positions matching TRBD2. This TCR came from a man aged 25 to 45 who received the YFV17D yellow fever vaccine. The chain's CDR3 is CASSLASGEYQETQYF. CDR3 DNA sequence: TGTGCCAGCAGCTTGGCGAGCGGGGAGTACCAAGAGACCCAGTACTTC.